The entry below gives a single T cell receptor beta chain sequence along with its context. The antigen remains unidentified. This sample is drawn from a study of shared clonotypes between healthy human individuals. General study points: On the whole, naive subsets had larger estimated richness than memory subsets had.

TCRdb keeps only in-frame clones here, not all; method: immunoSEQ multiplex PCR. This sample has more than 550,000 clones; approximately 77% occur once, and the top ten carry over 1.5%. The V end was cut by 11 bases, the J end by 0 bases, with 14 bases between. CDR3 length equals 14 residues. CDR1 is LNHDA and CDR2 is SQIVND in the germline V gene (reference sequence). The sample comprised memory CD4+ T cells sorted from blood. Noted subset: CD45RA-negative fraction. This rearrangement joins TRBV19 to TRBJ1-3, with D perhaps TRBD1 (5 bases). This TCR was sampled from a woman aged 25 to 39 in good health. CDR3 amino acids: CASTGVFSGNTIYF. The CDR3, as DNA: TGTGCCTCAACAGGAGTATTCTCTGGAAACACCATATATTTT.